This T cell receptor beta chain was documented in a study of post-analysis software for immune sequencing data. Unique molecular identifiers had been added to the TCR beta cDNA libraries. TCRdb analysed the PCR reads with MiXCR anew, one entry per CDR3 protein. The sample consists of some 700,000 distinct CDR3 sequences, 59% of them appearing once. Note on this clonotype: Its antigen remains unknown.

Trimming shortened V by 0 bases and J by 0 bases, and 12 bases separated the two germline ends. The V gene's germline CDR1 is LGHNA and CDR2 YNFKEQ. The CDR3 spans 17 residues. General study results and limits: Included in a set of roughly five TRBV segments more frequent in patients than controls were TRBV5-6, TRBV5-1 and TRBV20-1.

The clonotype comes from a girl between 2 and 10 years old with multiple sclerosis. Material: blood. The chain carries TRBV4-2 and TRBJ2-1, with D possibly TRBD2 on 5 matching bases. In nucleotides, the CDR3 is TGTGCCAGCAGCCAAGATCAAGCGGAGAGCTCCTACAATGAGCAGTTCTTC. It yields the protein CASSQDQAESSYNEQFF.